Reported below is one T cell receptor (beta chain). The antigen is unknown. In the PCR, 60 Vbeta and 13 Jbeta primers were used. The table came from immunoSEQ multiplex PCR; TCRdb's copy has only in-frame clones and leaves some out. This table holds about 160,000 clones, roughly 80% found once. The CDR3 is made up of 14 amino acids. V was clipped by 8 bases and J by 0 bases, with 11 bases between them. Germline V gene sequence: CDR1 SGHTA, CDR2 FQGNSA. The data were obtained in a study of cytomegalovirus exposure and HLA in healthy donors. General study results and limits: Later analysis found that TCR beta chains associated with HLA were more clonally expanded than other, equally common chains.

Material for sequencing was PBMCs. The V call is TRBV7-2, the J call TRBJ2-4; D call uncertain. The TCR originated in a woman between 25 and 40 years old in good health and CMV-seropositive. The CDR3 loop reads CASGSGLAKNIQYF. The CDR3 coding sequence is TGTGCCAGCGGTTCCGGTCTAGCCAAAAACATTCAGTACTTC.